Below, 7 T cell receptor beta chains from the same sample are listed, as sequenced in a study of human T cells and chemical hapten exposure. TCRdb redid the calling of the RACE reads with MiXCR, one entry per CDR3 protein. The sample records some 330,000 distinct CDR3 sequences, about 5% being singletons. Indicated time point: pre-sensitization, week 0. Treatment denoted: therapeutic diphenylcyclopropenone sensitization with weekly scalp DPC. The material was whole blood, obtained in connection with sensitization to the hapten diphenylcyclopropenone (DPC). These receptors came from a woman aged 18-29 years with alopecia areata. Some clones in this sample may be carry-over from other donors' samples.

This clonotype has ten or more counts. V is TRBV6-1 and J is TRBJ1-1; the D is unclear. V was pared by 4 bases and J by 1 base, with 10 bases between. CDR1 and CDR2 from the germline V gene are MNHNS and SASEGT. This CDR3 is 14 amino acids long. CDR3 DNA sequence: TGTGCCAGCAGTGCAAAAACAGAGAACACTGAAGCTTTCTTT. It encodes CASSAKTENTEAFF.

In its sample, this clonotype was seen a few times. Here the CDR3 reads CASIRGQSTYNEQFF. CDR3 nucleotide sequence: TGTGCCAGCATTCGGGGGCAAAGCACCTACAATGAGCAGTTCTTC. The genes are TRBV11-2 and TRBJ2-1, with D tentatively TRBD1 or TRBD2 (6 bases each). The CDR3 is made up of 15 amino acids. Germline CDR1 is SGHAT and CDR2 is FQNNGV. V was clipped by 7 bases and J by 2 bases, with 15 bases between them.

This rearrangement joins TRBV6-2 or TRBV6-3 to TRBJ1-2, with D unresolved. V was trimmed by 2 bases and J by 4 bases, leaving 11 bases between them. This CDR3 spans 14 amino acids. Germline CDR1 and CDR2: MNHEY and SVGEGT. The CDR3 nucleotides are TGTGCCAGCAGTTACAATGGGGAGACCTATGGCTACACCTTC. It yields the protein CASSYNGETYGYTF.

This clonotype occurred many times. The chain combines TRBV11-1 with TRBJ2-1; either TRBD1 or TRBD2 may fit D (6 bases each). CDR3 length: 15 residues. V was pared by 5 bases and J by 6 bases, with 17 bases between. The V gene's germline CDR1 is SGHAT and CDR2 FQDESV (reference sequence). The CDR3 DNA reads TGTGCCAGCAGCCTGGCGGGGACAACCGGCAATGAGCAGTTCTTC. Protein sequence: CASSLAGTTGNEQFF. Looking up the rest from reference TRBV11-1 and TRBJ2-1 gives the full variable domain: EAEVAQSPRYKITEKSQAVAFWCDPISGHATLYWYRQILGQGPELLVQFQDESVVDDSQLPKDRFSAERLKGVDSTLKIQPAELGDSAMYLCASSLAGTTGNEQFFGPGTRLTVL.

CDR3 bases: TGTGCCAGCGAGGCTCGGGAGGGCTATAATTCACCCCTCCACTTT. It encodes CASEAREGYNSPLHF. The chain links TRBV6-1 to TRBJ1-6; D not resolved. The CDR3 covers 15 residues. CDR1 and CDR2 (germline): MNHNS, SASEGT. The V end was cut by 8 bases, the J end by 3 bases, with 14 bases between.

This clonotype appeared a few times. The CDR3 DNA reads as TGTGCCAGCAGTTTTAGGGGGGTTGATGGCTACACCTTC. As protein: CASSFRGVDGYTF. The chain combines TRBV12-3 or TRBV12-4 with TRBJ1-2, with a weak D call TRBD1 (6 bases). Deletions cut 3 bases from V and 6 bases from J, with 11 bases between. The CDR3 runs 13 residues.

This clonotype has at least ten counts. The J gene is TRBJ1-2, the V gene TRBV5-6; D remains unclear. The CDR3 sequence is 13 residues long. The V gene lost 4 bases and the J gene lost 9 bases, with 16 bases spanning the gap. Germline CDR1 reads SGHDT; CDR2 reads YYEEEE. CDR3 in DNA: TGTGCCAGCAGCCCTGCTACAGTAGGACGCTACACCTTC. Its translation is CASSPATVGRYTF.